What follows are 6 T cell receptor beta chains derived from one specimen sequenced in a study of post-analysis software for immune sequencing data. The study's findings and limits: TRBV5-6, TRBV5-1 and TRBV20-1 belonged to a set of about 5 TRBV segments that were more frequent in patients than controls.

Prepared TCR beta cDNA libraries contained unique molecular identifiers. MiXCR was run by TCRdb on the PCR reads, yielding one entry per CDR3 protein. Found here are about 180,000 distinct CDR3 sequences, 25% to 35% of them singletons; the top ten hold approximately 1.5%. Their antigens remain unidentified. Sample: blood. The receptor source for this set is a girl under 18 with multiple sclerosis.

The chain carries TRBV29-1 and TRBJ1-2; D is perhaps TRBD1 (5 bases). Germline V lookup: CDR1 SQVTM, CDR2 ANQGSEA. CDR3 length equals 15 residues. V lost 0 bases and J lost 6, with 17 bases in between. The DNA of the CDR3 is TGCAGCGTTGAAGAGAGTAGGGTTGGGACGGATGGCTACACCTTC. This encodes CSVEESRVGTDGYTF.

In this sample, this clonotype turned up many times. The chain employs TRBV3-1 and TRBJ2-5; D perhaps matches TRBD2 (5 bases). Germline-derived CDR1 and CDR2 are LGHDT and YNNKEL (reference sequence). V lost 2 bases to trimming and J lost 2 bases, with 18 bases between them. This CDR3 has 17 residues. The CDR3 sequence is CASSQLIGRDTQETQYF. CDR3 in DNA: TGTGCCAGCAGCCAACTAATTGGGAGAGATACTCAAGAGACCCAGTACTTC.

This clonotype was detected many times. The genes are TRBV7-6 and TRBJ2-7; D unclear. The CDR3 loop spans 14 amino acids. Trimming left V 1 base short and J 0 bases short, with 7 bases between. Germline-derived CDR1 and CDR2 are SGHVS and FNYEAQ. CDR3 nucleotide sequence: TGTGCCAGCAGCTTAGTTAGCTACTCCTACGAGCAGTACTTC. Protein sequence: CASSLVSYSYEQYF.

This clonotype showed up many times. The chain combines TRBV7-2 with TRBJ2-7; either TRBD1 or TRBD2 may fit D (5 bases each). V was shortened by 5 bases and J by 3 bases, with 14 bases between the two germline ends. The germline CDR1 and CDR2 sequences are SGHTA and FQGNSA. CDR3 length: 14 amino acids. CDR3 sequence: CASSRDGYLYEQYF. CDR3 bases: TGTGCCAGCAGCCGGGACGGTTACCTCTACGAGCAGTACTTC.

Comments on this clonotype: Being one base from a much bigger clone, this may be a read error. The chain uses TRBV15 and TRBJ2-5, with D possibly matching TRBD2 (6 bases). The DNA end is a closer match to TRBJ2-1, so the J assignment may be wrong. Germline V gene data show CDR1 as LNHNV and CDR2 as YYDKDF (reference sequence). CDR3 length: 17 amino acids. In DNA, the CDR3 is TGTGCCACCAGCAGTGCTAACGCGGGGCGGGGTCAAGAGACCCAGTTCTTC. It codes for CATSSANAGRGQETQFF.

This clonotype appeared many times. The gene calls are TRBV6-6 and TRBJ2-6; no clear D. CDR1 is MNHNY, CDR2 SVGAGI, per germline (reference sequence). V lost 0 bases to trimming and J lost 2 bases, with 8 bases between them. The CDR3 runs 16 residues. CDR3 DNA sequence: TGTGCCAGCAGTTACTCGATAGGGACTGGGGCCAACGTCCTGACTTTC. This translates into CASSYSIGTGANVLTF.